Below are 29 T cell receptor beta chains sequenced from a single sample in a study of T cell responses to AZD1222 COVID-19 vaccine listed by TCRdb under 2021. To prepare the library, the immunoSEQ multiplex PCR assay was applied. Here the immuneACCESS table is served through TCRdb, limited to in-frame sequences with V and J called. Missing clones are a known gap in these copies; in checked studies unresolved V genes cover under half, and the rest lacks a known reason. The sample table records about 82,000 clones; 92% of these occur just once. Less than 4% of the sample lies in the top ten. According to the study, the label for this sample's time point signals: about 28 days (+/-7) after the second vaccine dose. This sample comprised peripheral blood, obtained 28 days after the second AZD1222 dose. These receptors all stem from an adult who received the AZD1222 COVID-19 vaccine.

This clone appeared a single time. The genes are TRBV30 and TRBJ1-4; 8 bases align to TRBD1. Germline CDR1 and CDR2: GTSNPN and SVGIG (reference sequence). Unmatched junction bases numbered 9, after V lost 2 bases and J lost 7 bases. The CDR3 runs 15 residues. For the CDR3, the DNA is TGTGCCTGGAGTTCGACGACAGGGACAGGTGAAAAACTGTTTTTT. Its translation: CAWSSTTGTGEKLFF.

The chain combines TRBV16 with TRBJ1-3; D is unresolved. The V gene lost 0 bases and the J gene lost 0 bases, with 9 bases spanning the gap. The CDR3 is 16 residues long. Germline assignment: CDR1 KGHSY and CDR2 FQNENV. The CDR3 DNA reads as TGTGCCAGCAGCCAATCGGGCCGGAGCTCTGGAAACACCATATATTTT. Translated, it gives CASSQSGRSSGNTIYF.

The V and J genes are TRBV30 and TRBJ2-7, with 7 nucleotides matching TRBD1. This CDR3 region has 12 residues. V shed 3 bases, J shed 5 bases, and the junction held 4 bases outside the gene matches. CDR1 is GTSNPN, CDR2 SVGIG, per germline (reference sequence). This CDR3 is CAWRTGLHEQYF. The CDR3 DNA reads as TGTGCCTGGAGGACAGGGTTGCACGAGCAGTACTTC.

This sequence joins TRBV3-1 (or the pseudogene TRBV3-2) and TRBJ2-3; D unclear. The CDR3 contains 14 residues. CDR1 and CDR2 from the germline V gene are LGHDT and YNNKEL (reference sequence). V was shortened by 5 bases and J by 3 bases, with 12 bases between the two germline ends. CDR3 nucleotides: TGTGCCAGCAGCACTGAGGCGAGGACAGATACGCAGTATTTT. This translates into CASSTEARTDTQYF.

The chain has TRBV28 and TRBJ2-3; 7 bases are shared with TRBD1. This CDR3 region has 13 residues. Germline assignment: CDR1 MDHEN and CDR2 SYDVKM. DNA of the CDR3: TGTACCACACAGGGGATGAGGGTAGATACGCAGTATTTT. It is translated as CTTQGMRVDTQYF.

This sequence joins TRBV7-3 and TRBJ1-1; a possible D gene is TRBD1 (6 bases). The germline V gene encodes CDR1 SGHTA and CDR2 FQGTGA. There are 14 residues in the CDR3. Trimming removed 5 bases at V and 1 base at J, with 11 bases between. The CDR3 DNA sequence: TGTGCCAGCAGCCCCAGGGGTGGGAACACTGAAGCTTTCTTT. This sequence encodes CASSPRGGNTEAFF.

This rearrangement joins TRBV11-3 to TRBJ1-2, with TRBD1 matching over 8 bases. The CDR3 is 18 amino acids. Germline V gene data show CDR1 as SGHNT and CDR2 as YENEEA. The trim removed 0 bases at V and 5 bases at J, leaving 14 bases unmatched. The CDR3 DNA is TGTGCCAGCAGCTTAGACCTTCTGGTTGGGACAGGTGGTTATGGCTACACCTTC. It specifies CASSLDLLVGTGGYGYTF.

V is TRBV4-3 and J is TRBJ1-3; D may be TRBD1 (6 bases). V was cut by 4 bases and J by 0 bases, with 10 bases left in between. Per the germline V gene, CDR1 is LGHNA and CDR2 is YSLEER. This CDR3 has 15 residues. The DNA for the CDR3 is TGCGCCAGCAGCCGGGACACTAACTCTGGAAACACCATATATTTT. As protein: CASSRDTNSGNTIYF.

This chain connects TRBV2 to TRBJ2-2; D possibly matches TRBD1 or TRBD2 (5 bases each). The CDR3 has 15 residues. The V gene's germline CDR1 is SNHLY and CDR2 FYNNEI. Deletions cut 6 bases from V and 1 base from J, with 12 bases between. DNA of the CDR3: TGTGCCAGCAGGGGGACGACGGTGAACACCGGGGAGCTGTTTTTT. Translating it yields CASRGTTVNTGELFF.

This rearrangement joins TRBV5-1 to TRBJ1-1; 9 bases line up with TRBD1. This CDR3 has 16 residues. CDR1 and CDR2 (germline): SGHRS, YFSETQ. The ends lost 5 bases at V and 0 bases at J; junction bases unmatched: 8. CDR3: CASRHGTGNMNTEAFF. CDR3 DNA sequence: TGCGCCAGCAGGCACGGGACAGGGAACATGAACACTGAAGCTTTCTTT.

CDR3 coding DNA: TGTGCCAGCAGTTTTCGGGGGGGGGCCTCCTACGAGCAGTACTTC. Translating gives CASSFRGGASYEQYF. The chain joins TRBV27 to TRBJ2-7, with 8 bases that match TRBD2. After removal of 3 bases from V and 0 bases from J, the junction contained 4 bases not matched to a gene. The CDR3 contains 15 residues. CDR1 is MNHEY, CDR2 SMNVEV, per germline (reference sequence).

The V and J genes are TRBV2 and TRBJ1-5; maybe TRBD1 (6 bases). Trimming shortened V by 2 bases and J by 6 bases, and 20 bases separated the two germline ends. Per the germline V gene, CDR1 is SNHLY and CDR2 is FYNNEI. This CDR3 contains 17 residues. The CDR3 DNA is TGTGCCAGCAGTGAAAATTGGTCCCAGGGGCTGGGTCAGCCCCAGCATTTT. Protein sequence: CASSENWSQGLGQPQHF.

The J gene is TRBJ1-2, the V gene TRBV4-3; a weak D match, TRBD1 (6 bases). Germline lookup yields CDR1 LGHNA and CDR2 YSLEER. The CDR3 loop spans 13 amino acids. The V end was cut by 0 bases, the J end by 7 bases, with 9 bases between. The CDR3 DNA reads TGCGCCAGCAGCCAAGATTACAGGGCTGGCTACACCTTC. This translates into CASSQDYRAGYTF.

The V gene is TRBV12-3 or TRBV12-4, the J gene TRBJ1-2; no firm D call. The CDR3 is made up of 13 amino acids. Trimming pared 7 bases from V and 8 bases from J, leaving 17 bases between. CDR3 region: CASIFRLGGGYTF. CDR3 DNA: TGTGCCAGCATTTTTAGGTTGGGTGGGGGCTACACCTTC.

V gene TRBV19 combines with J gene TRBJ2-2, with 12 positions matching TRBD1. The germline V gene has CDR1 LNHDA and CDR2 SQIVND (reference sequence). V trimming: 4 bases; J trimming: 4 bases; junction bases outside the gene matches: 10. The CDR3 sequence is 18 residues long. Written as DNA, the CDR3 is TGTGCCAGTAGTACCCGGGACAGGGGGCGCGTGGGCACCGGGGAGCTGTTTTTT. Translated: CASSTRDRGRVGTGELFF. Full variable domain (outside the CDR3, taken from reference TRBV19 and TRBJ2-2): DGGITQSPKYLFRKEGQNVTLSCEQNLNHDAMYWYRQDPGQGLRLIYYSQIVNDFQKGDIAEGYSVSREKKESFPLTVTSAQKNPTAFYLCASSTRDRGRVGTGELFFGEGSRLTVL.

The chain has TRBV5-8 and TRBJ2-7; D uncertain. This CDR3 contains 14 residues. The ends were cut back, 2 bases at V and 3 bases at J, with 12 bases in the middle. The germline CDR1 and CDR2 sequences are SGHTS and YDEGEE. The CDR3 DNA is TGTGCCAGCAGCTTCCCGGCAGAGGACTACGAGCAGTACTTC. Translated, it gives CASSFPAEDYEQYF. Combining the CDR3 with reference TRBV5-8 and TRBJ2-7 gives the whole variable domain EAGVTQSPTHLIKTRGQQATLRCSPISGHTSVYWYQQALGLGLQFLLWYDEGEERNRGNFPPRFSGRQFPNYSSELNVNALELEDSALYLCASSFPAEDYEQYFGPGTRLTVT.

V usage is TRBV4-1 and J usage is TRBJ2-7, with 12 bases fitting TRBD1. The CDR3 has 15 amino acids. The germline gives CDR1 MGHRA, CDR2 YSYEKL. J lost 7 bases, V lost 1 base, and 5 bases had no gene match. Written as DNA, the CDR3 is TGCGCCAGCAGCCAAGTGGGACAGGGGGCGGGGGAGCAGTACTTC. It translates to CASSQVGQGAGEQYF.

The J gene is TRBJ1-1, the V gene TRBV6-5; TRBD1 matches at 7 bases. The CDR3 consists of 14 residues. Germline lookup yields CDR1 MNHEY and CDR2 SVGAGI. J gave up 1 base and V 4 bases, and 3 bases lay outside the gene matches. CDR3 loop: CASSSTGSNTEAFF. The CDR3 DNA reads as TGTGCCAGCAGTTCGACAGGGTCGAACACTGAAGCTTTCTTT.

This chain uses TRBV6-5 with TRBJ1-1; no firm D call. The CDR3 totals 14 residues. V gave up 9 bases and J gave up 3 bases, with 17 bases separating them. The germline CDR1 and CDR2 sequences are MNHEY and SVGAGI. The CDR3 DNA follows: TGTGCCAGTTCCCGGGGTTATCGGGACACTGAAGCTTTCTTT. This translates into CASSRGYRDTEAFF.

This chain joins TRBV3-1 (or the pseudogene TRBV3-2) and TRBJ1-2, with TRBD1 matching 7 bases. CDR1 is LGHDT and CDR2 is YNNKEL in the germline V gene (reference sequence). The junction had 6 bases not matched to a gene; V was cut back by 3 bases and J by 2 bases. The CDR3 covers 15 residues. The CDR3 nucleotides are TGTGCCAGCAGCCACCTGGAGACAGGGAACTATGGCTACACCTTC. Protein sequence: CASSHLETGNYGYTF.

The chain employs TRBV28 and TRBJ1-3, with no clear D. The length of the CDR3 is 15 residues. Germline V gene lookup returns CDR1 MDHEN and CDR2 SYDVKM. V was cut by 5 bases and J by 0 bases, with 11 bases left in between. As DNA, the CDR3 is TGTGCCAGCAGTCTCGGACGGCCCTCTGGAAACACCATATATTTT. Protein sequence: CASSLGRPSGNTIYF.

The gene calls are TRBV3-1 (or the pseudogene TRBV3-2) and TRBJ2-7; D ambiguous. Per the germline V gene, CDR1 is LGHDT and CDR2 is YNNKEL (reference sequence). CDR3 length: 16 residues. Between the trimmed V and J ends, which lost 0 bases and 1 base, there was a span of 13 bases. The CDR3 protein is CASSQDLGWGSYEQYF. The CDR3 coding sequence is TGTGCCAGCAGCCAAGATCTAGGGTGGGGATCCTACGAGCAGTACTTC.

CDR3 amino acids: CASSLEGGGGQPQHF. The CDR3, as DNA: TGCGCCAGCAGCTTGGAAGGGGGGGGCGGTCAGCCCCAGCATTTT. The chain links TRBV5-1 to TRBJ1-5, with D perhaps TRBD1 (6 bases). The CDR3 totals 15 residues. V dropped 0 bases and J dropped 6 bases, with 13 bases sitting between them. Germline CDR1 reads SGHRS; CDR2 reads YFSETQ. The entire variable domain, with the rest obtained from reference TRBV5-1 and TRBJ1-5, is as follows: KAGVTQTPRYLIKTRGQQVTLSCSPISGHRSVSWYQQTPGQGLQFLFEYFSETQRNKGNFPGRFSGRQFSNSRSEMNVSTLELGDSALYLCASSLEGGGGQPQHFGDGTRLSIL.

The gene calls are TRBV2 and TRBJ1-1; a weak D match, TRBD1 (6 bases). Trimming removed 6 bases at V and 4 bases at J, with 15 bases between. The germline gives CDR1 SNHLY, CDR2 FYNNEI. This CDR3 region has 14 residues. CDR3 amino acids: CASRHRDGGTEAFF. The CDR3 DNA reads as TGTGCCAGCAGGCACAGGGATGGAGGCACTGAAGCTTTCTTT.

V is TRBV6-5 and J is TRBJ2-7; perhaps TRBD2 as D (5 bases). Looked up from germline, CDR1 is MNHEY and CDR2 is SVGAGI. Trimming cost V 6 bases and J 3 bases, with 15 bases left between them. CDR3 length: 14 residues. CDR3 region: CASRARLAGYEQYF. The CDR3 DNA sequence: TGTGCCAGCAGGGCGCGGCTTGCGGGCTACGAGCAGTACTTC.

In its sample, this clone was seen a few times. This specimen includes other DNA sequences encoding the same CDR3. V is TRBV2 and J is TRBJ2-7, with TRBD1 identical over 9 bases. In germline, CDR1 is SNHLY, CDR2 FYNNEI. The trim removed 0 bases at V and 4 bases at J, leaving 1 base unmatched. This CDR3 comprises 14 residues. The DNA of the CDR3 is TGTGCCAGCAGTGAAGCAGGACAGGGGTACGAGCAGTACTTC. Protein: CASSEAGQGYEQYF.

This clone was seen just once. This chain connects TRBV10-3 to TRBJ1-1, with 10 bases fitting TRBD1. Germline CDR1 and CDR2: ENHRY and SYGVKD. The junction had 10 bases not matched to a gene; V was cut back by 5 bases and J by 10 bases. The CDR3 spans 14 residues. The CDR3 region is CAISYSGTGVAAFF. CDR3 nucleotide sequence: TGTGCCATCAGTTACTCCGGGACAGGGGTTGCAGCTTTCTTT.

The chain recombines TRBV7-8 with TRBJ1-1; 8 nucleotides match TRBD1. This CDR3 has 14 residues. CDR1 and CDR2 from the germline V gene are SGHVS and FQNEAQ. V lost 3 bases, J lost 8 bases, and 8 bases stayed unmatched. CDR3: CASSFQDRDSEAFF. The CDR3 DNA is TGTGCCAGCAGCTTTCAGGACAGGGACTCCGAAGCTTTCTTT. Combining the CDR3 with reference TRBV7-8 and TRBJ1-1 gives the whole variable domain GAGVSQSPRYKVAKRGQDVALRCDPISGHVSLFWYQQALGQGPEFLTYFQNEAQLDKSGLPSDRFFAERPEGSVSTLKIQRTQQEDSAVYLCASSFQDRDSEAFFGQGTRLTVV.

The chain uses TRBV5-1 and TRBJ2-2; TRBD1 matches at 9 bases. Trimming removed 0 bases from V and 6 bases from J; junction bases left unmatched: 9. Germline assignment: CDR1 SGHRS and CDR2 YFSETQ. This CDR3 spans 17 amino acids. DNA for the CDR3: TGCGCCAGCAGCTTGGGGCAGACAGGGGGAATGGCCGGGGAGCTGTTTTTT. Its translation: CASSLGQTGGMAGELFF.